Detailed here is one T cell receptor (beta chain). Germline assignment: CDR1 MDHEN and CDR2 SYDVKM. V was cut by 8 bases and J by 7 bases, with 17 bases left in between. This CDR3 has 13 amino acids. This entry comes from a study of blood T cell repertoires in COVID-19. Study processing details: Reference gene primer amplification gave estimated nucleated cell counts. Sequencing used immunoSEQ multiplex PCR; TCRdb keeps in-frame clones, though not all of them. V, J and clone size are taken as reported in that table, and D and trimming were inferred from the DNA itself. This table has some 320,000 clones, approximately 88% appearing once.

The receptor's source is a man in his 60s who had recovered from COVID-19. The sample taken for sequencing was PBMCs or T cells enriched from blood (not recorded which). This chain uses TRBV28 with TRBJ1-1; unclear D gene. The CDR3 region has the DNA TGTGCCAGCCGACCTCAGGAGGGTTTTGAAGCTTTCTTT. Translated, it gives CASRPQEGFEAFF.